This T cell receptor (beta chain) derives from a study of blood T cell repertoires in COVID-19 (dated by TCRdb to about 2020). Turning to the overall study: Collaborator samples came from the United States, Italy and Spain and covered acute and convalescent phases of COVID-19. The samples were drawn from two sources: the first 160 participants of the ongoing ImmuneRACE study, and 1,254 subjects contributed by 6 global collaborators. Deeply sampled blood TCRbeta repertoires from subjects exposed to, actively infected with, or recovered from COVID-19 were included in the dataset. The material from the prospective study consisted of cDNA or gDNA derived from T cells, B-cell-depleted T cells, or PBMCs. A de-identified subject ID, COVID-19 status, age in years and sex were almost always included in the sample metadata. The repertoires were made available in a free public database intended to serve as a resource for research on the immune response to SARS-CoV-2. Where available, HLA class I and class II types were taken from metadata supplied by the sample provider and were not determined by assay-based typing.

A word on this clone: It lacks a known antigen. No much larger clonotype is one base removed from it; base qualities were not supplied.

The collaborating institutions used their own protocols to collect whole blood in K2EDTA tubes. For TCRbeta analysis, collaborator samples were shipped as frozen whole blood, as isolated PBMCs, or as DNA extracted from either sample type. The research as a whole found: The quantity of clinical and demographic metadata differed by source and by participant and was supplied without curation.

TCRbeta CDR3 regions were amplified from genomic DNA by means of the immunoSEQ Assay, a bias-controlled multiplex PCR. Processing in the source paper ran as follows. Within the assay, amplification of reference gene primers was used to estimate how many nucleated cells each sample contained. To quantify the absolute abundance of each unique TCRbeta CDR3 rearrangement, sequence reads were collapsed and filtered. Productive Simpson clonality was computed per sample as the square root of Simpson's diversity index over productive rearrangements. This is the immuneACCESS table as TCRdb keeps it, with only in-frame sequences that have V and J called. A part of the clones is gone; compared with another copy, unresolved V genes explain less than half, and the rest is unexplained. For V, J and clone size, that table is used; D and trimming come from the DNA. This sample gives 350,000 to 550,000 clones in total; approximately 90% of them show up just once. Over 4% of the sample goes to the ten largest clones.

Material: peripheral blood. This clonotype was sampled from a woman under 40 with acute or convalescent COVID-19.

The CDR3 corresponds to CASSSLRGRGNTEAFF. The sequenced DNA: TGTGCCAGCAGTTCCCTGCGAGGGAGGGGGAACACTGAAGCTTTCTTT. Recombination connected TRBV28 to TRBJ1-1; the D gene is perhaps TRBD1, on 5 matching bases. The CDR3 has 16 amino acids, counting the end cysteine and phenylalanine. The read is trimmed to its CDR3 DNA, 48 bases read in frame from base 1. V is shortened by 4 bases, J by 1 base, and the region joining them spans 16 bases. Looking up the germline V gene yields CDR1 MDHEN and CDR2 SYDVKM.